Each of the 21 T cell receptor beta chains below was sequenced from the same sample in a study of regulatory T cells in long-lasting Graves disease. According to the study, TCR beta libraries were built with iRepertoire HTBI primers and CDR3-region Arm-PCR. TCRdb analysed the multiplex PCR reads with MiXCR anew, one entry per CDR3 protein. Of about 470,000 distinct CDR3 sequences listed, around 20% are singletons. Time point specified: persistent/refractory GD, antithyroid drugs over 5 years with positive TRAb. RNA from PBMCs was the source of the TCR library. The sample consisted of peripheral blood mononuclear cells (PBMCs), taken when the disease was refractory, from a patient treated with antithyroid drugs. All receptors come from a female donor with Graves disease.

This clonotype came up many times. This chain connects TRBV30 to TRBJ1-2; D uncertain. This CDR3 is 13 amino acids long. V lost 7 bases to trimming and J lost 3 bases, with 15 bases between them. Germline lookup yields CDR1 GTSNPN and CDR2 SVGIG (reference sequence). The CDR3 region is CASRVEADYGYTF. For the CDR3, the DNA is TGTGCCTCGAGGGTCGAGGCCGACTATGGCTACACCTTC.

This clonotype was seen many times. The chain couples TRBV6-1 to TRBJ2-5; D not certain. The V gene lost 7 bases and the J gene lost 7 bases, with 10 bases spanning the gap. The CDR3 has 11 amino acids. From germline, CDR1 is MNHNS and CDR2 SASEGT. CDR3 sequence (DNA): TGTGCCAGCACCCAGATTGGGACCCAGTACTTC. As protein: CASTQIGTQYF.

DNA for the CDR3: TGTGCCAGCAGAGGACAGGCCTATAATTCACCCCTCCACTTT. As protein: CASRGQAYNSPLHF. The chain links TRBV27 to TRBJ1-6; 7 bases fit TRBD1. Germline values: CDR1 MNHEY, CDR2 SMNVEV (reference sequence). Losses at the gene ends were 6 bases for V and 2 bases for J; bases not matched to a gene: 1. The CDR3 contains 14 residues.

At least ten counts were recorded for this clonotype. This CDR3 reads CASSLTTQGGYTF. The CDR3 region has the DNA TGTGCCAGCAGCTTAACGACCCAGGGAGGCTACACCTTC. J is TRBJ1-2 and V is TRBV7-2; a possible D gene is TRBD1 (5 bases). Trimming shortened V by 2 bases and J by 8 bases, and 12 bases separated the two germline ends. The CDR3 sequence is 13 residues long. CDR1 and CDR2 from the germline V gene are SGHTA and FQGNSA.

This clonotype has at least ten counts. V usage is TRBV6-1 and J usage is TRBJ2-7; TRBD2 agrees at 8 bases. V lost 8 bases, J lost 0 bases, and 9 bases stayed unmatched. The CDR3 has 15 residues. From germline, CDR1 is MNHNS and CDR2 SASEGT. CDR3 DNA: TGTGCCAGCGAGAGTCGCGGGAGGACCTCCTACGAGCAGTACTTC. Protein sequence: CASESRGRTSYEQYF.

On this clonotype: A much larger clone differs from this one at a single base, so this may be a read error. The rearrangement joins TRBV6-2 or TRBV6-3 to TRBJ1-5; D call uncertain. The CDR3 has 13 residues. Deletions cut 7 bases from V and 3 bases from J, with 10 bases between. Germline values: CDR1 MNHEY, CDR2 SVGEGT. CDR3 nucleotides: TGTGCCAGCAATTTGTTAGTCAATCAGCCCCAGCATTTT. It encodes CASNLLVNQPQHF.

This clonotype was counted many times. The gene calls are TRBV6-5 and TRBJ1-2, with 8 bases fitting TRBD1. Trimming at V came to 0 bases and at J to 2 bases, leaving 2 bases not matched to a gene. Germline assignment: CDR1 MNHEY and CDR2 SVGAGI. CDR3 length equals 15 residues. CDR3 DNA sequence: TGTGCCAGCAGTTACTCGGGGACAGGCAACTATGGCTACACCTTC. This sequence encodes CASSYSGTGNYGYTF.

The V call is TRBV20-1, the J call TRBJ1-2; D uncertain. Trimming removed 5 bases from V and 4 bases from J, with 14 bases in between. Germline assignment: CDR1 DFQATT and CDR2 SNEGSKA (reference sequence). This CDR3 contains 13 residues. The CDR3, as DNA: TGCAGTGCTGTCAGAAGTATTACCTATGGCTACACCTTC. Protein product: CSAVRSITYGYTF.

J is TRBJ2-7 and V is TRBV14; tentative D call: TRBD1 (5 bases). Between the trimmed V and J ends, which lost 4 bases and 2 bases, there was a span of 15 bases. CDR1 SGHDN and CDR2 FVKESK come from the germline V gene. This CDR3 spans 15 amino acids. The CDR3, as DNA: TGTGCCAGCAGCCGGTGGGGCCCCCAGGCCTACGAGCAGTACTTC. It codes for CASSRWGPQAYEQYF.

This clonotype was recorded at least ten times. The chain recombines TRBV18 with TRBJ1-1; D is undetermined. The CDR3 consists of 12 residues. V dropped 3 bases and J dropped 6 bases, with 8 bases sitting between them. Germline assignment: CDR1 KGHSH and CDR2 LQKENI. The CDR3 DNA follows: TGTGCCAGCTCACCCAGACTACCTGAAGCTTTCTTT. Its protein product is CASSPRLPEAFF.

This clonotype has at least ten counts. The rearrangement uses TRBV27 and TRBJ2-7, with 15 bases fitting TRBD2. Germline V gives CDR1 MNHEY, CDR2 SMNVEV (reference sequence). V shed 5 bases, J shed 3 bases, and the junction held 8 bases outside the gene matches. CDR3 length: 17 residues. DNA of the CDR3: TGTGCCAGCAGTGTAGCCGGGGGACTAGCGGGAGGCTACGAGCAGTACTTC. It yields the protein CASSVAGGLAGGYEQYF.

This clonotype was seen at least ten times. An end of the junction does not agree with germline; a read error may underlie this. CDR3 DNA sequence: TGTGCCAGCAGGGGGGGGGACGATATTTTACCTTCGTTC. The encoded protein is CASRGGDDILPSF. The gene calls are TRBV27 and TRBJ1-2, with a possible D match to TRBD1 (5 bases). The V gene's germline CDR1 is MNHEY and CDR2 SMNVEV (reference sequence). This CDR3 is 13 amino acids long.

The chain employs TRBV20-1 and TRBJ2-7, with D possibly matching TRBD2 (5 bases). The CDR3 runs to 13 residues. V lost 4 bases and J lost 7, with 17 bases in between. Germline-derived CDR1 and CDR2 are DFQATT and SNEGSKA (reference sequence). The CDR3 DNA reads as TGCAGTGCTAACAGACCGGGAAAAAAGGAGCAGTACTTC. This encodes CSANRPGKKEQYF.

This clonotype was detected a few times. The chain has TRBV28 and TRBJ2-1; D remains ambiguous. Per germline, CDR1 MDHEN and CDR2 SYDVKM. Trimming removed 4 bases from V and 9 bases from J, with 7 bases in between. The CDR3 totals 11 residues. This CDR3 is CASSSEREQFF. CDR3 nucleotides: TGTGCCAGCAGTTCCGAACGTGAGCAGTTCTTC.

For this clonotype: Being one base from a much bigger clone, this may be a read error. CDR3 in amino acids: CASSFAAGWQNTEAFF. The CDR3 DNA follows: TGTGCCAGCAGCTTTGCTGCAGGCTGGCAGAACACTGAAGCTTTCTTT. The V call is TRBV7-8, the J call TRBJ1-1; D gene unclear. This CDR3 is 16 amino acids long. V was cut by 3 bases and J by 1 base, with 15 bases left in between. Germline CDR1 reads SGHVS; CDR2 reads FQNEAQ.

This clonotype occurred many times. The chain uses TRBV12-3 or TRBV12-4 and TRBJ1-4; 8 bases are shared with TRBD1. V was pared by 5 bases and J by 6 bases, with 8 bases of the junction left unmatched. The CDR3 covers 15 residues. CDR3: CASSAYRGTDEKLFF. CDR3 sequence (DNA): TGTGCCAGCAGTGCATACAGGGGGACTGATGAAAAACTGTTTTTT.

For this clonotype: A much larger clone lies a single base off, so this may be a read error. The chain uses TRBV29-1 and TRBJ2-2; no definite D call. The CDR3 covers 14 residues. The V end was cut by 6 bases, the J end by 0 bases, with 11 bases between. CDR1 is SQVTM and CDR2 is ANQGSEA in the germline V gene. The CDR3 DNA is TGCAGCGTCCCGAACAATTCGAACACCGGGGAGCTGTTTTTT. Residues: CSVPNNSNTGELFF.

A remark on this clonotype: With a much larger clone just one base away, this may be a read error. The J gene is TRBJ2-7, the V gene TRBV5-1; no clear D gene. The germline gives CDR1 SGHRS, CDR2 YFSETQ. This CDR3 is built from 13 residues. Here the CDR3 DNA reads TGCGTCAGCAGCTTGGCTAGAGGCTACGAGCAGTACTTC. It translates to CVSSLARGYEQYF.

This clonotype was counted many times. V is TRBV7-8 and J is TRBJ2-7; no clear D gene. V lost 5 bases to trimming and J lost 0 bases, with 11 bases between them. The CDR3 sequence is 14 residues long. Germline V gene data show CDR1 as SGHVS and CDR2 as FQNEAQ. The CDR3 DNA is TGTGCCAGCAGCCAAGGACGGTCCTCCTACGAGCAGTACTTC. Amino acid sequence: CASSQGRSSYEQYF.

This clonotype showed up just a few times. The chain combines TRBV20-1 with TRBJ2-4; 7 nucleotides match TRBD2. CDR1 and CDR2 (germline): DFQATT, SNEGSKA (reference sequence). After removal of 0 bases from V and 0 bases from J, the junction contained 2 bases not matched to a gene. The CDR3 is 15 amino acids. The CDR3 DNA reads as TGCAGTGCTAGAGAGCTAGCGGTAGCCAAAAACATTCAGTACTTC. This sequence encodes CSARELAVAKNIQYF.

The J gene is TRBJ1-2, the V gene TRBV7-9; TRBD1 matches 12 bases. The CDR3 totals 19 residues. The V gene's germline CDR1 is SEHNR and CDR2 FQNEAQ (reference sequence). Trimming cost V 5 bases and J 8 bases; bases outside gene matches: 21. The CDR3 loop reads CASSQRDRGRQGRFTGYTF. The CDR3 DNA reads TGTGCCAGCAGCCAAAGGGACAGGGGGCGACAGGGTCGCTTTACCGGCTACACCTTC.